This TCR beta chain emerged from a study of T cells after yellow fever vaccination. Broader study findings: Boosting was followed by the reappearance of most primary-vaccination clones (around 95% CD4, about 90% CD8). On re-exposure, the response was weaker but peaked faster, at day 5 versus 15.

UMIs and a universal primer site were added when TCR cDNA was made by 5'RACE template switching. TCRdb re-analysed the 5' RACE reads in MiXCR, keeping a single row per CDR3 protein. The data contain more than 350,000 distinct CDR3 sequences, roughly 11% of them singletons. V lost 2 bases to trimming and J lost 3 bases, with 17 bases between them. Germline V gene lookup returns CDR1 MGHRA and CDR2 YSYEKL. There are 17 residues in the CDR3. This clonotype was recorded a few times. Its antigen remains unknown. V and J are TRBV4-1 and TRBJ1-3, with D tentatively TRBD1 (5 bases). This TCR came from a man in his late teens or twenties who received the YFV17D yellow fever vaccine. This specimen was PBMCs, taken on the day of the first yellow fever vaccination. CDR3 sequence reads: CASSQPHGGVGGNTIYF. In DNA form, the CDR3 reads TGCGCCAGCAGCCAACCTCATGGGGGGGTTGGTGGAAACACCATATATTTT.